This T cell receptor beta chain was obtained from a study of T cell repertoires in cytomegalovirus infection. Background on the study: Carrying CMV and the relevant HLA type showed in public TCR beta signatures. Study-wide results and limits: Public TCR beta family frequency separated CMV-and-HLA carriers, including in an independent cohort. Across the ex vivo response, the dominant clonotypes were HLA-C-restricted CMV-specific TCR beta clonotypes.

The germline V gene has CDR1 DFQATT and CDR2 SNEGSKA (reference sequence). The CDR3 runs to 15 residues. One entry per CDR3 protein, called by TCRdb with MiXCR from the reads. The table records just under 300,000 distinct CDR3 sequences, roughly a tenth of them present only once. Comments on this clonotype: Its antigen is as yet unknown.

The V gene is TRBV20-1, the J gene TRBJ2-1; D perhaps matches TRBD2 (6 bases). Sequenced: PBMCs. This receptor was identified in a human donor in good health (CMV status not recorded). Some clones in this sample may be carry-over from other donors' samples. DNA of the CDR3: TGCAGGGGTAGCCGGGCCGTGAGTGGAGGGAATGAGCAGTTCTTC. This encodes CRGSRAVSGGNEQFF.